This paragraph reports one T cell receptor (beta chain). No antigen is known for it. The germline CDR1 and CDR2 sequences are SGHKS and YYEKEE (reference sequence). The CDR3 extends over 15 amino acids. Trimming removed 1 base at V and 1 base at J, with 9 bases between. Clones were read by immunoSEQ multiplex PCR, and TCRdb kept only the in-frame ones, dropping some. The top ten hold under 7% of the sample, which has approximately 80,000 clones, approximately 86% seen once. This sample is part of a study of cytotoxic CD8 clonotypes in ibrutinib-treated CLL. Study overall: Partial responders about 25, complete 2; some 12 progressed and some 14 stayed in remission by median approximately 5.5 years.

Broader study findings: Upon ibrutinib response clonality rose, and upon progression it fell back toward baseline.

This sample comprised PBMCs, obtained before ibrutinib treatment. The chain couples TRBV5-5 to TRBJ1-3; possibly TRBD1 for D (6 bases). This clonotype originated in a human donor with chronic lymphocytic leukemia. Written as DNA, the CDR3 is TGTGCCAGCAGCTTGACAGGGCAATCTGGAAACACCATATATTTT. This translates into CASSLTGQSGNTIYF.